Listed below are T cell receptor beta chains from one sample, sequenced in a study of technical replicates of blood from a handful of donors. Clones were read by immunoSEQ multiplex PCR, and TCRdb kept only the in-frame ones, dropping some. The top ten clones hold roughly 0.26% of a sample with under 85,000 clones, approximately 97% of them seen once. Sequenced sample: T cells isolated from PBMCs. These receptors were obtained from a human donor in good health. CDR3s include the opening cysteine and the closing phenylalanine or tryptophan. The order of the fields is D gene, J gene, clone size, V gene, CDR3 protein, CDR3 DNA. A D gene is named only where the DNA matches it firmly. The size field is filled for only some rows; it gives once, few, many or a size class.

TRBD2,TRBJ2-7,once,TRBV9,CASSATTSGPIYEQYF,TGTGCCAGCAGCGCTACTACTAGCGGTCCAATCTACGAGCAGTACTTC
TRBD1,TRBJ1-5,NA,TRBV15,CATSSYPGGDQPQHF,TGTGCCACCAGCAGCTACCCAGGGGGAGATCAGCCCCAGCATTTT
TRBD1,TRBJ2-7,once,TRBV10-2,CASSTTGDYEQYF,TGCGCCAGCAGTACGACAGGGGACTACGAGCAGTACTTC
TRBD1,TRBJ1-1,NA,TRBV27,CASRQGDFTEAFF,TGTGCCAGCAGACAGGGGGATTTTACTGAAGCTTTCTTT
TRBD1,TRBJ1-2,NA,TRBV7-9,CASSFWDRGPANGYTF,TGTGCCAGCAGCTTCTGGGACAGGGGGCCTGCCAATGGCTACACCTTC
NA,TRBJ2-1,NA,TRBV7-3,CASSRGRGSPFF,TGTGCCAGCAGCAGAGGTCGTGGCTCGCCGTTCTTC
NA,TRBJ2-1,NA,TRBV6-5,CASSQSPLDEQFF,TGTGCCAGCAGTCAAAGCCCACTCGATGAGCAGTTCTTC
NA,TRBJ1-5,NA,TRBV11-2,CASSLGGLYSNQPQHF,TGTGCCAGCAGCTTAGGGGGGCTTTATAGCAATCAGCCCCAGCATTTT
NA,TRBJ2-4,NA,TRBV11-2,CASSLSGSNIQYF,TGTGCCAGCAGCTTATCGGGATCAAACATTCAGTACTTC
NA,TRBJ1-1,NA,TRBV2,CASSTLLNTEAFF,TGTGCCAGCAGTACTCTACTGAACACTGAAGCTTTCTTT
NA,TRBJ1-3,NA,TRBV5-6,CASSPRLFSGNTIYF,TGTGCCAGCAGCCCCAGACTCTTCTCTGGAAACACCATATATTTT
TRBD1,TRBJ1-3,NA,TRBV5-1,CASRRQGSSGNTIYF,TGCGCCAGCAGACGACAGGGGAGCTCTGGAAACACCATATATTTT
NA,TRBJ2-7,once,TRBV27,CASSLAGSTTYYEQYF,TGTGCCAGCAGTCTGGCTGGCTCAACTACCTACTACGAGCAGTACTTC
NA,TRBJ1-2,NA,TRBV6-5,CASSYSEAGPNYGYTF,TGTGCCAGCAGTTACTCGGAAGCAGGGCCTAACTATGGCTACACCTTC
TRBD2,TRBJ2-3,NA,TRBV15,CATSANRGSTDTQYF,TGTGCCACCAGCGCGAATCGCGGGAGTACAGATACGCAGTATTTT
NA,TRBJ1-2,NA,TRBV18,CASSPRTESYTF,TGTGCCAGCTCACCAAGGACAGAAAGCTACACCTTC
NA,TRBJ1-5,NA,TRBV6-5,CASSRGGSRQPQHF,TGTGCCAGCAGCAGAGGGGGTTCAAGACAGCCCCAGCATTTT
TRBD1,TRBJ1-4,once,TRBV28,CASGEIDRVNEKLFF,TGTGCCAGCGGGGAGATAGACAGGGTAAATGAAAAACTGTTTTTT
NA,TRBJ1-2,NA,TRBV29-1,CSVDARGDGYTF,TGCAGCGTTGACGCCAGGGGCGATGGCTACACCTTC
TRBD2,TRBJ2-5,NA,TRBV5-4,CASSETAGQETQYF,TGTGCCAGCAGCGAGACAGCGGGACAAGAGACCCAGTACTTC
TRBD2,TRBJ2-3,once,TRBV6-4,CASKIAGEADTQYF,TGTGCCAGCAAGATAGCGGGAGAGGCAGATACGCAGTATTTT
NA,TRBJ1-1,NA,TRBV7-3,CASSLGGGNTEAFF,TGTGCCAGCAGCCTTGGGGGGGGAAACACTGAAGCTTTCTTT
NA,TRBJ2-7,NA,TRBV6-6,CASSPNSVLGVEQYF,TGTGCCAGCAGTCCAAATAGCGTTCTGGGCGTAGAGCAGTACTTC
NA,TRBJ1-2,NA,TRBV11-2,CASRLQGIYGYTF,TGTGCCAGCAGACTACAGGGAATCTATGGCTACACCTTC
NA,TRBJ2-2,NA,TRBV30,CAWGRYLASNTGELFF,TGTGCCTGGGGCCGCTATCTAGCCTCGAACACCGGGGAGCTGTTTTTT
NA,TRBJ1-1,NA,TRBV7-6,CASSLDRNTEAFF,TGTGCCAGCAGCTTAGATCGGAACACTGAAGCTTTCTTT
TRBD2,TRBJ2-1,NA,TRBV29-1,CSVFAGAYNEQFF,TGCAGCGTTTTTGCGGGAGCCTACAATGAGCAGTTCTTC
NA,TRBJ2-2,NA,TRBV6-5,CASFTNTGELFF,TGTGCCAGTTTCACTAACACCGGGGAGCTGTTTTTT
NA,TRBJ2-7,NA,TRBV4-3,CASSQEGDSGYEQYF,TGCGCCAGCAGCCAAGAAGGTGATAGCGGCTACGAGCAGTACTTC
NA,TRBJ2-2,NA,TRBV27,CASSLYQDIKTGELFF,TGTGCCAGCAGTTTATATCAGGACATAAAGACCGGGGAGCTGTTTTTT
NA,TRBJ2-1,once,TRBV30,CAWGETEQFF,TGTGCCTGGGGAGAGACTGAGCAGTTCTTC
TRBD1,TRBJ1-1,NA,TRBV6-5,CASGGGQGVSEAFF,TGTGCCAGCGGGGGCGGGCAGGGGGTTTCTGAAGCTTTCTTT
NA,TRBJ2-7,NA,TRBV9,CASSVVGSHEQYF,TGTGCCAGCAGCGTAGTCGGGAGCCACGAGCAGTACTTC
NA,TRBJ2-7,NA,TRBV10-3,CAISERFGGLYEQYF,TGTGCCATCAGTGAGAGATTCGGGGGGCTCTACGAGCAGTACTTC
NA,TRBJ2-7,NA,TRBV2,CASSSEQGSYEQYF,TGTGCCAGCAGCTCCGAACAGGGCTCCTACGAGCAGTACTTC
NA,TRBJ2-7,NA,TRBV10-3,CATGDEQYF,TGTGCCACCGGGGACGAGCAGTACTTC
NA,TRBJ2-7,NA,TRBV27,CASSLSPYEQYF,TGTGCCAGCAGTCTCAGTCCCTACGAGCAGTACTTC
NA,TRBJ2-3,NA,TRBV13,CASSLVEGTQRDTQYF,TGTGCCAGCAGTCTAGTTGAGGGTACCCAGAGGGATACGCAGTATTTT
NA,TRBJ1-2,NA,TRBV5-6,CASSSGGDYGYTF,TGTGCCAGCAGCTCCGGGGGGGACTATGGCTACACCTTC
TRBD2,TRBJ2-1,NA,TRBV7-3,CASSLQPSGNEQFF,TGTGCCAGCAGCTTACAGCCTAGCGGAAATGAGCAGTTCTTC
TRBD1,TRBJ2-7,NA,TRBV19,CASSRQGPSYEQYF,TGTGCCAGTAGTCGACAGGGCCCATCCTACGAGCAGTACTTC
TRBD2,TRBJ2-1,once,TRBV7-9,CASSPRRGGEREGRNEQFF,TGTGCCAGCAGCCCCCGCCGTGGGGGAGAGCGGGAGGGCCGTAATGAGCAGTTCTTC
NA,TRBJ2-1,NA,TRBV7-6,CASSLGRGEGPDEQFF,TGTGCCAGCAGCTTAGGTAGGGGGGAGGGCCCTGATGAGCAGTTCTTC
TRBD2,TRBJ2-7,NA,TRBV6-1,CASSEWGKREVIYEQYF,TGTGCCAGCAGTGAATGGGGAAAGCGGGAGGTTATCTACGAGCAGTACTTC
NA,TRBJ1-5,NA,TRBV27,CASSLSFGGISNQPQHF,TGTGCCAGCAGTTTATCCTTCGGAGGGATAAGCAATCAGCCCCAGCATTTT
NA,TRBJ2-2,NA,TRBV2,CASSVGDGELFF,TGTGCCAGCAGTGTAGGAGACGGGGAGCTGTTTTTT
NA,TRBJ2-7,NA,TRBV11-2,CASSRRDGENEQYF,TGTGCCAGCAGCCGGAGGGACGGGGAGAACGAGCAGTACTTC